This T cell receptor beta chain came from a study of T cells in Graves' hyperthyroidism and ophthalmopathy. There are many counts of this clonotype. A junction end diverges from the germline sequence, so it may reflect a read error. The source material, RNA transcripts, was used to amplify TCR beta CDR3 regions. When the TCR CDR3 underwent first-round RT-PCR, the HTBI primer set was used. TCRdb reprocessed the multiplex PCR reads with MiXCR, giving one entry per CDR3 protein. There are approximately 600,000 distinct CDR3 sequences in the sample; around 15% occur only once, and approximately 4.3% lies in the top ten. The specimen sequenced was blood. This receptor was obtained from a woman in her forties with Graves' ophthalmopathy.

The CDR3 bases are TGTGCCAGCAGTGACTCGACTAGCGGGAGTTCCGAGCAGTACTTC. Translated, it gives CASSDSTSGSSEQYF. The chain combines TRBV6-5 with TRBJ2-7; 12 nucleotides match TRBD2. CDR1 and CDR2 (germline): MNHEY, SVGAGI. CDR3 size: 15 residues.